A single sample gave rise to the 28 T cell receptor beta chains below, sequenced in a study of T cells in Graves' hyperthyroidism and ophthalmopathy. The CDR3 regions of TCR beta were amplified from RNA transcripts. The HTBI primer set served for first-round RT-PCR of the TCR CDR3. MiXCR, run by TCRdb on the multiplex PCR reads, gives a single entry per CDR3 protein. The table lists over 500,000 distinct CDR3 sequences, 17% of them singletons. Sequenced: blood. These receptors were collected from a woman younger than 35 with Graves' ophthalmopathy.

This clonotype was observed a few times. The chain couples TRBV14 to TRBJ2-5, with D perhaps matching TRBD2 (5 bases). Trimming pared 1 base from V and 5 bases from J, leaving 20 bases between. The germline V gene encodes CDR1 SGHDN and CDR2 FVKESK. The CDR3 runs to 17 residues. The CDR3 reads CASSQGGLAISGETQYF. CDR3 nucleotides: TGTGCCAGCAGCCAAGGAGGATTAGCGATCTCCGGTGAGACCCAGTACTTC.

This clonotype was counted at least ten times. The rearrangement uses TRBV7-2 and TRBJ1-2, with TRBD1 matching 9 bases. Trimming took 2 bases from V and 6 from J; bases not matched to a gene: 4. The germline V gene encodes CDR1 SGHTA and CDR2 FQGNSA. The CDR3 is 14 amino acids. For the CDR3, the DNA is TGTGCCAGCAGCTTAAGGAACAGGGGGCATGGCTACACCTTC. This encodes CASSLRNRGHGYTF.

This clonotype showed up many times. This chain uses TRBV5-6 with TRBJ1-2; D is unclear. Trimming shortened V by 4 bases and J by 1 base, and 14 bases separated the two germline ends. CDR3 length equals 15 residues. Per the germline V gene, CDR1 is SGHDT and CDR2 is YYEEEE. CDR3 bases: TGTGCCAGCAGCCGTCCGGGGTTTGATAACTATGGCTACACCTTC. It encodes CASSRPGFDNYGYTF.

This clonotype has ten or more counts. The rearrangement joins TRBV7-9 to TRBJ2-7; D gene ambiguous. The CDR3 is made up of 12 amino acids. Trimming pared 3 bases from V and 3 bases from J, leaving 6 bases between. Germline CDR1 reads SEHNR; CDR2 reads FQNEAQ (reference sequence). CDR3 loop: CASSFLGYEQYF. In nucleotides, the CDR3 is TGTGCCAGCAGCTTTTTGGGCTACGAGCAGTACTTC.

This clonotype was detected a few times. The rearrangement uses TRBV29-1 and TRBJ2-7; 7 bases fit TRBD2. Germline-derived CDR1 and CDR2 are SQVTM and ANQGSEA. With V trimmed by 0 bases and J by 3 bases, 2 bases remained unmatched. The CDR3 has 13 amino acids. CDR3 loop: CSVEESGGYEQYF. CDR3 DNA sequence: TGCAGCGTTGAAGAGTCGGGGGGCTACGAGCAGTACTTC.

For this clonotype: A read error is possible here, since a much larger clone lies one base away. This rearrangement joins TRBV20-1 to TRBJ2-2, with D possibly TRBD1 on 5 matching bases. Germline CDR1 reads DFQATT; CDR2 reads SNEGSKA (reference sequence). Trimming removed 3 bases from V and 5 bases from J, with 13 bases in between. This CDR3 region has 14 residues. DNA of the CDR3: TGCAGTGCTAGTGGGGCGGAAGGTACCGGGGAGCTGTTTTTT. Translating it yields CSASGAEGTGELFF.

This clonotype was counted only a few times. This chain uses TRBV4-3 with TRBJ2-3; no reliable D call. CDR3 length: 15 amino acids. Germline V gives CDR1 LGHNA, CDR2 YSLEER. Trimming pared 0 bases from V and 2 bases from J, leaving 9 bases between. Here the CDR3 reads CASSQDPTYTDTQYF. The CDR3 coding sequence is TGCGCCAGCAGCCAAGACCCGACCTACACAGATACGCAGTATTTT.

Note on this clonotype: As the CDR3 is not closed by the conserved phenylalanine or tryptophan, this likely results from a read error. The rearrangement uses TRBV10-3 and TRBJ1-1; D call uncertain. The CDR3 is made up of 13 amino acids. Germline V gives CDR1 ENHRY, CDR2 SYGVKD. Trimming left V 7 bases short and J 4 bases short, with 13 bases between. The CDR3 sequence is CAIKPGVVTEAFL. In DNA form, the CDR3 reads TGTGCCATCAAACCCGGGGTAGTCACTGAAGCTTTCCTT.

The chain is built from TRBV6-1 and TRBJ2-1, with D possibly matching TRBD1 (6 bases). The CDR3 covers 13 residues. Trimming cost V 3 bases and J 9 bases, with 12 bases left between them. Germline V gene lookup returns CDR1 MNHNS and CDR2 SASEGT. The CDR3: CASSDLGAGEQFF. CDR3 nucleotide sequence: TGTGCCAGCAGTGACTTGGGGGCGGGTGAGCAGTTCTTC.

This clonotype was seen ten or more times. The CDR3 nucleotides are TGTGCCAGCTCACCTGTATTTGCCCGAGACACCTCCTATGGCTACACCTTC. It codes for CASSPVFARDTSYGYTF. The chain combines TRBV18 with TRBJ1-2; no firm D call. The germline gives CDR1 KGHSH, CDR2 LQKENI. V was pared by 3 bases and J by 4 bases, with 21 bases between. The CDR3 consists of 17 residues.

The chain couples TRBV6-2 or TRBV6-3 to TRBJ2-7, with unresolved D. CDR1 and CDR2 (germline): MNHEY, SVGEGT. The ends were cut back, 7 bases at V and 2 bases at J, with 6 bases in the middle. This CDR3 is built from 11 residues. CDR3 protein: CASTSAYEQYF. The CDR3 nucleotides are TGTGCCAGCACATCTGCCTACGAGCAGTACTTC.

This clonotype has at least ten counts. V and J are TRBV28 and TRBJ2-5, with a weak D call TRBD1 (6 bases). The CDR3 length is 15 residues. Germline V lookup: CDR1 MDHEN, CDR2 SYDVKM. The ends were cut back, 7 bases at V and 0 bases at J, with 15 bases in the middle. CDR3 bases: TGTGCCAGCACCCCGCAGGGGCCGTACCAAGAGACCCAGTACTTC. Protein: CASTPQGPYQETQYF.

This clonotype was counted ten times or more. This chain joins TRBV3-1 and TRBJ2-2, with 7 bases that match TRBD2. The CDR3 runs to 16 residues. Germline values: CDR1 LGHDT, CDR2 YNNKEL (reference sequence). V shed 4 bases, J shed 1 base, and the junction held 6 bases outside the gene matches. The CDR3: CASSPLGRGNTGELFF. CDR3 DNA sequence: TGTGCCAGCAGCCCCCTGGGGAGGGGGAACACCGGGGAGCTGTTTTTT.

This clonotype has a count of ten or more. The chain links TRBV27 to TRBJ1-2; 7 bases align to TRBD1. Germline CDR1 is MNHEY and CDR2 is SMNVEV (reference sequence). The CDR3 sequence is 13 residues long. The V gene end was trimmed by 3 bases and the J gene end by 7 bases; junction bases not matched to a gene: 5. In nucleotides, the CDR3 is TGTGCCAGCAGTTTGACAGGGCGATCTGGCTACACCTTC. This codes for CASSLTGRSGYTF.

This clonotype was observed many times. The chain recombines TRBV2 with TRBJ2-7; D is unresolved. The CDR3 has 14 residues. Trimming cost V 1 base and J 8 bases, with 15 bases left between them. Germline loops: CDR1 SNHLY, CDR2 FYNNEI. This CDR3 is CASSEENPLVKQYF. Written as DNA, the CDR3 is TGTGCCAGCAGTGAAGAGAACCCCCTGGTAAAGCAGTACTTC.

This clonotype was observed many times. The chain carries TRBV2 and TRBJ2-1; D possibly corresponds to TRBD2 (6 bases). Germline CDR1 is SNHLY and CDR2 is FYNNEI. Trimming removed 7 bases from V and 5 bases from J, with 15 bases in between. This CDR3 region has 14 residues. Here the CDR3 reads CASITGTPNNEQFF. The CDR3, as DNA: TGTGCCAGCATAACCGGGACTCCAAACAATGAGCAGTTCTTC.

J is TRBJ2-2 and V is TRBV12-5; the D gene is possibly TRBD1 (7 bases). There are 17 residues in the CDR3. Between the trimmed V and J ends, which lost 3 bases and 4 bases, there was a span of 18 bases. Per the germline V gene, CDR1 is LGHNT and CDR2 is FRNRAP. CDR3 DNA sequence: TGTGCTAGTGGTTTAGATCAGGGGGGCGTAGGCACCGGGGAGCTGTTTTTT. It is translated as CASGLDQGGVGTGELFF.

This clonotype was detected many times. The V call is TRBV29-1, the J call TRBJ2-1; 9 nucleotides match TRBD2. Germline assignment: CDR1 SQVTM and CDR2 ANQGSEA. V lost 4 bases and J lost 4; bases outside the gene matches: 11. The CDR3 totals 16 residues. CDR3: CSVVGRGGHRYNEQFF. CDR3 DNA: TGCAGCGTTGTGGGGCGGGGGGGCCATCGGTACAATGAGCAGTTCTTC.

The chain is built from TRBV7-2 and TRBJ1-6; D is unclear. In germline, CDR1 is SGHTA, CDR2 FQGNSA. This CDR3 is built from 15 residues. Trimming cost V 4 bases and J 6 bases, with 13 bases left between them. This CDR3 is CASSSRVSGNSPLHF. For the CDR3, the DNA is TGTGCCAGCAGCTCGAGGGTGTCGGGTAATTCACCCCTCCACTTT.

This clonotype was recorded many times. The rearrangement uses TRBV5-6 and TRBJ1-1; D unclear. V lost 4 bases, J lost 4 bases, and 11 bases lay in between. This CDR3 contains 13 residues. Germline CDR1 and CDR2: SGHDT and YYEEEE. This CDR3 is CASSNFGATEAFF. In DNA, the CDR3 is TGTGCCAGCAGCAACTTCGGTGCCACTGAAGCTTTCTTT.

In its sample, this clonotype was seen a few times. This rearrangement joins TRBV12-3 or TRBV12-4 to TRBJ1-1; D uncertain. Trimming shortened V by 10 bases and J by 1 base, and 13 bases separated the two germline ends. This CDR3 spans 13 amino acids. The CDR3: CATAVLGNTEAFF. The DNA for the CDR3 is TGTGCCACCGCGGTTCTGGGGAACACTGAAGCTTTCTTT.

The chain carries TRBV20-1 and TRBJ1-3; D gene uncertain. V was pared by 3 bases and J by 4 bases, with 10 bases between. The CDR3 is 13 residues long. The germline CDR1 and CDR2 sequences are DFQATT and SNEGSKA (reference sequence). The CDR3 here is CSASDGPGNTIYF. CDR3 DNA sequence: TGCAGTGCTAGTGACGGGCCAGGAAACACCATATATTTT.

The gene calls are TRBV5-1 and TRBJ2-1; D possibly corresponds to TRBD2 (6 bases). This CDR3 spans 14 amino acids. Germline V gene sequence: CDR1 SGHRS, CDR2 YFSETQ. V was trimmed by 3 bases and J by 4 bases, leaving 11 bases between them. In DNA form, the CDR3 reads TGCGCCAGCAGCTCCTGGGGAGGATACAATGAGCAGTTCTTC. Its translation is CASSSWGGYNEQFF.

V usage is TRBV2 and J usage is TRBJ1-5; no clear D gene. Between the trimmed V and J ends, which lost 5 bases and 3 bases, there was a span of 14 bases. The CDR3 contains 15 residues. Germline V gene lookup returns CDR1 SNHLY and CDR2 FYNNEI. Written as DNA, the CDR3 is TGTGCCAGCAGTTTGGGTGGGCAGTACAATCAGCCCCAGCATTTT. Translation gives CASSLGGQYNQPQHF.

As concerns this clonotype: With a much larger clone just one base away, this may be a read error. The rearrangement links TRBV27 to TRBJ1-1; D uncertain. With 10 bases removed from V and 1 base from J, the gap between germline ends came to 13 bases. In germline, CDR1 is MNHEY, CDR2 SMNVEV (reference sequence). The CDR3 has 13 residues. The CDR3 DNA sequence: TGTGCCAACACCGACGGGGAGAACACTGAAGCTTTCTTT. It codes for CANTDGENTEAFF.

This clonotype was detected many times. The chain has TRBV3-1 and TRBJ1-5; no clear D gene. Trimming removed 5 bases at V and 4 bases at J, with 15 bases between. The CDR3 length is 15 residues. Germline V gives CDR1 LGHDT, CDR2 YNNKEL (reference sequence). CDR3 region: CASSYKPGLNQPQHF. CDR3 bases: TGTGCCAGCAGCTACAAGCCCGGATTAAATCAGCCCCAGCATTTT.

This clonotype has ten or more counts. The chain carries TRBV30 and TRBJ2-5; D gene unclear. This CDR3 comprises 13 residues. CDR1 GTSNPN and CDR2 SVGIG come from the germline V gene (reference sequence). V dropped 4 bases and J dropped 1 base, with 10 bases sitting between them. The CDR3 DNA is TGTGCCTGGATAGGACGGACCCAAGAGACCCAGTACTTC. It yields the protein CAWIGRTQETQYF.

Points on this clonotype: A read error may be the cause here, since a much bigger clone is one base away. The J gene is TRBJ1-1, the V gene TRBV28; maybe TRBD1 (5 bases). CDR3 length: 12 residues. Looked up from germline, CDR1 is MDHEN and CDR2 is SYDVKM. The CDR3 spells CTSMRGGTEAFF. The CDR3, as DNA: TGTACCAGCATGAGGGGTGGGACTGAAGCTTTCTTT.